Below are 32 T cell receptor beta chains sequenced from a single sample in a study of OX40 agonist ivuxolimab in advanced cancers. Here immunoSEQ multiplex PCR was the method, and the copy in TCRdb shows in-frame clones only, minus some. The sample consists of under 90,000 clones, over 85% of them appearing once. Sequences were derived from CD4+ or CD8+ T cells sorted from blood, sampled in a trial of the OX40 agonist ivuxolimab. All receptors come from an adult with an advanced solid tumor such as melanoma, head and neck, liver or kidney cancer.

The CDR3 nucleotides read TGCGCCAGCAGCCAAGACCCCCTTGGGGCAAGGGGGAACACTGAAGCTTTCTTT. It encodes CASSQDPLGARGNTEAFF. The chain joins TRBV4-1 to TRBJ1-1; TRBD1 might be the D (5 bases). The CDR3 contains 18 residues. The V end lost 0 bases, the J end lost 1 base, and 18 bases lay between the germline ends. Germline V gives CDR1 MGHRA, CDR2 YSYEKL.

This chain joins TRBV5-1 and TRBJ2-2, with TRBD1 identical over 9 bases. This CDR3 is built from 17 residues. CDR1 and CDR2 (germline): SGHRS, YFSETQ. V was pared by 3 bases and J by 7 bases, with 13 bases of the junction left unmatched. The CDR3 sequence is CASSSYPGQGVIGELFF. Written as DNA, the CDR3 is TGCGCCAGCAGCTCGTATCCGGGACAGGGAGTGATCGGGGAGCTGTTTTTT.

CDR3 nucleotide sequence: TGTGCCAGCAGCCCGCTTCGGGGCGGGGAGCTGTTTTTT. This codes for CASSPLRGGELFF. The chain is built from TRBV7-2 and TRBJ2-2; D might be TRBD2 (5 bases). The V gene's germline CDR1 is SGHTA and CDR2 FQGNSA. The ends were cut back, 5 bases at V and 7 bases at J, with 11 bases in the middle. This CDR3 comprises 13 residues.

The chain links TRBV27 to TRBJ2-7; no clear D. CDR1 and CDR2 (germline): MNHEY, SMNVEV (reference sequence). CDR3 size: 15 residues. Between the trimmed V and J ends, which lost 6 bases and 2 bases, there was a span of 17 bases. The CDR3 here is CASSKQPLGTYEQYF. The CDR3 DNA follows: TGTGCCAGCAGCAAACAGCCCTTAGGGACCTACGAGCAGTACTTC.

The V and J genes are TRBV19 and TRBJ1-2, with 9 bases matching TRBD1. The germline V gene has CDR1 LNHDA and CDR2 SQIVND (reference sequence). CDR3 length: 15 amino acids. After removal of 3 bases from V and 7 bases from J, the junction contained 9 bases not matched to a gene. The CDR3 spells CASSMGLGQGSGYTF. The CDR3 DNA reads TGTGCCAGTAGTATGGGACTGGGACAGGGCTCTGGCTACACCTTC.

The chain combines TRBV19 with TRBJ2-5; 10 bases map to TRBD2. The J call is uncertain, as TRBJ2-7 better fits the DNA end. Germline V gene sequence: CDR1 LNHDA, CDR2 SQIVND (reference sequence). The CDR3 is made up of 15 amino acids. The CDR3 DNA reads TGTGCCAGTAGTATAAGACGCCTAGCGGGAGCCGAGCAGTACTTC. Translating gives CASSIRRLAGAEQYF.

The CDR3 here is CASSLPGQEANYGYTF. CDR3 in DNA: TGTGCCAGCAGTTTGCCGGGACAGGAAGCTAACTATGGCTACACCTTC. The genes are TRBV28 and TRBJ1-2; 8 nucleotides line up with TRBD1. The germline V gene encodes CDR1 MDHEN and CDR2 SYDVKM. V lost 3 bases to trimming and J lost 0 bases; unmatched junction nucleotides: 6. CDR3 length: 16 amino acids.

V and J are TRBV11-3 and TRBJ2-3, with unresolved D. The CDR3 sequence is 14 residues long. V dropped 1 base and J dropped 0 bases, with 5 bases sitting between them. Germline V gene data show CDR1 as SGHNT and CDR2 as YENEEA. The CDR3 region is CASSLGRSTDTQYF. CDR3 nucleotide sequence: TGTGCCAGCAGCTTAGGACGGAGCACAGATACGCAGTATTTT.

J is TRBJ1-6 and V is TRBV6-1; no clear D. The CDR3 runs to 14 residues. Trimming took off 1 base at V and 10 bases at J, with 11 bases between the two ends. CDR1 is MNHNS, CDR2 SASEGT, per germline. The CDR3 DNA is TGTGCCAGCAGTGAAGGTAGCGCGCAATCACCCCTCCACTTT. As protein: CASSEGSAQSPLHF.

Here the CDR3 reads CASSPKLSSYNEQFF. The DNA of the CDR3 is TGTGCCAGCAGCCCCAAACTTAGCTCCTACAATGAGCAGTTCTTC. This chain links TRBV7-2 with TRBJ2-1, with no clear D. In germline, CDR1 is SGHTA, CDR2 FQGNSA. Deletions cut 5 bases from V and 0 bases from J, with 11 bases between. This CDR3 is 15 amino acids long.

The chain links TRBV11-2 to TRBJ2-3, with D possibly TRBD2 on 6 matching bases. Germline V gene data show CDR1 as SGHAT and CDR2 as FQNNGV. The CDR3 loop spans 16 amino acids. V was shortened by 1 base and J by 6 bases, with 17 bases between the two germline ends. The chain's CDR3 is CASSLVRGAYMDTQYF. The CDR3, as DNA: TGTGCCAGCAGCTTAGTGCGCGGGGCCTACATGGATACGCAGTATTTT.

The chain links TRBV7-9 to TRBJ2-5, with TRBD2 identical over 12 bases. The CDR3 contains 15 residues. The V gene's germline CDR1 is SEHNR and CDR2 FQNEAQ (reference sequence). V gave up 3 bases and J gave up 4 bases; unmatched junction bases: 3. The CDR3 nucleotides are TGTGCCAGCAGCTTTACTAGCGGGGGGTTAGAGACCCAGTACTTC. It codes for CASSFTSGGLETQYF.

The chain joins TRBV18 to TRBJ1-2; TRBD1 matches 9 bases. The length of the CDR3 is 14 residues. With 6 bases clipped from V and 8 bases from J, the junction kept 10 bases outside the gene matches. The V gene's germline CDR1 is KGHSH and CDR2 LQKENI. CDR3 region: CASSPGTGSRGYTF. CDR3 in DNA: TGTGCCAGCTCTCCCGGGACAGGGAGTCGCGGCTACACCTTC.

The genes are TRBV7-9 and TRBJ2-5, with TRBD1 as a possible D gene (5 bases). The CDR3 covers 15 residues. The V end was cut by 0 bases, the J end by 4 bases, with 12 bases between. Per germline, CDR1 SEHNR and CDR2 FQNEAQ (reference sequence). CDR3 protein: CASSLAQGGGETQYF. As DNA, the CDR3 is TGTGCCAGCAGCTTAGCCCAGGGCGGTGGAGAGACCCAGTACTTC.

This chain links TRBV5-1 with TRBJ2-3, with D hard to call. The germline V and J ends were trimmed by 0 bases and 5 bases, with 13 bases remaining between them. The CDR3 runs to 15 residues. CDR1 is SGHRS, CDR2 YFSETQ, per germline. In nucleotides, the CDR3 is TGCGCCAGCAGCTTGGAACCCACAAAGGGAGATACGCAGTATTTT. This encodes CASSLEPTKGDTQYF. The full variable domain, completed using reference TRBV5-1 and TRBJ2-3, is KAGVTQTPRYLIKTRGQQVTLSCSPISGHRSVSWYQQTPGQGLQFLFEYFSETQRNKGNFPGRFSGRQFSNSRSEMNVSTLELGDSALYLCASSLEPTKGDTQYFGPGTRLTVL.

CDR3 nucleotide sequence: TGTGCCAGCGGGGTACTAGCCAGGGAGACCCAGTACTTC. As protein: CASGVLARETQYF. This chain links TRBV2 with TRBJ2-5, with a tentative D call TRBD2 (6 bases). CDR3 size: 13 residues. The V and J ends lost 8 bases and 5 bases respectively, with 15 bases between them. Per germline, CDR1 SNHLY and CDR2 FYNNEI.

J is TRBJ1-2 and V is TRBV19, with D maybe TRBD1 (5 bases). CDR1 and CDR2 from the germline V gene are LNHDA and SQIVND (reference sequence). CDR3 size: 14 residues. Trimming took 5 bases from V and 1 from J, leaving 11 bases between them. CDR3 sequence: CASSPWGLNYGYTF. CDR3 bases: TGTGCCAGTAGTCCCTGGGGCCTTAACTATGGCTACACCTTC.

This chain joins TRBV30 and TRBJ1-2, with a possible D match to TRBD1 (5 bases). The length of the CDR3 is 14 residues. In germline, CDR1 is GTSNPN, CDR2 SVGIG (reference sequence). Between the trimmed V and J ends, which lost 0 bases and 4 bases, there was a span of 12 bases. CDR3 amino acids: CAWSVGEGIYGYTF. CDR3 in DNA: TGTGCCTGGAGTGTAGGGGAGGGGATCTATGGCTACACCTTC.

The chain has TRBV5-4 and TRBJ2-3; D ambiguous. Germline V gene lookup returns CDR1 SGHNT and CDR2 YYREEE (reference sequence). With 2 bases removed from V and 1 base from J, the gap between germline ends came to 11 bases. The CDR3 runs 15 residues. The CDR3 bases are TGTGCCAGCAGCTTTTATCTGGGTGGCACAGATACGCAGTATTTT. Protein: CASSFYLGGTDTQYF.

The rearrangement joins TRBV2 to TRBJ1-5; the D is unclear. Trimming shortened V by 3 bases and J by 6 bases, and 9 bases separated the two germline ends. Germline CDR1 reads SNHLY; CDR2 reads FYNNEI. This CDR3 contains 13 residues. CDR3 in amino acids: CASSEALGQPQHF. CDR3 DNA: TGTGCCAGCAGTGAGGCCCTGGGTCAGCCCCAGCATTTT.

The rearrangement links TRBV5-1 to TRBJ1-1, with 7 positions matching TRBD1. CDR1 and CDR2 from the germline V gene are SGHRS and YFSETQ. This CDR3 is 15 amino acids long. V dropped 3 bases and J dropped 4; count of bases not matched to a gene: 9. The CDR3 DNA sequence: TGCGCCAGCAGCTCGACAGGGAGGCAGGGCACTGAAGCTTTCTTT. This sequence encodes CASSSTGRQGTEAFF.

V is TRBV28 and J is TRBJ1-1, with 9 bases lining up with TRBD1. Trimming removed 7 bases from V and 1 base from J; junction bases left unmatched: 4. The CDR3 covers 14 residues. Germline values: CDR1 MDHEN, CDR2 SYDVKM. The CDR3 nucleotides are TGTGCCAGCACCTCGGGACAGGGGAACACTGAAGCTTTCTTT. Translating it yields CASTSGQGNTEAFF.

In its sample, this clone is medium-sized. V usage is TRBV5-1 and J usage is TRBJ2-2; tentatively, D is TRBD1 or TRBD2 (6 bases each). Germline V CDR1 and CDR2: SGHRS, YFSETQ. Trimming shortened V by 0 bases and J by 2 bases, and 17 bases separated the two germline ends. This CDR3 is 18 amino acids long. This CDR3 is CASSLVGGRVLNTGELFF. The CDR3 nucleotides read TGCGCCAGCAGCTTGGTTGGGGGGCGAGTTCTAAACACCGGGGAGCTGTTTTTT.

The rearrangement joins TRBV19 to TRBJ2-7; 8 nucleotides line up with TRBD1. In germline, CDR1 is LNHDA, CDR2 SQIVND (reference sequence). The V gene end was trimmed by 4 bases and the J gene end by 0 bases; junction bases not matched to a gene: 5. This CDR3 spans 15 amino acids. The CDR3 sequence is CASSKGQVPSYEQYF. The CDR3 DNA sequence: TGTGCCAGTAGTAAGGGACAGGTACCCTCCTACGAGCAGTACTTC. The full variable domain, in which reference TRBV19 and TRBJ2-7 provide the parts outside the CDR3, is DGGITQSPKYLFRKEGQNVTLSCEQNLNHDAMYWYRQDPGQGLRLIYYSQIVNDFQKGDIAEGYSVSREKKESFPLTVTSAQKNPTAFYLCASSKGQVPSYEQYFGPGTRLTVT.

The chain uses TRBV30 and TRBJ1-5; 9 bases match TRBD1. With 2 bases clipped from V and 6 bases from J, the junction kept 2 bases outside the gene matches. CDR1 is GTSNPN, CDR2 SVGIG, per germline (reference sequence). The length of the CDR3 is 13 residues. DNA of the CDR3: TGTGCCTGGAGTCCACAGGGGGCTCAGCCCCAGCATTTT. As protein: CAWSPQGAQPQHF.

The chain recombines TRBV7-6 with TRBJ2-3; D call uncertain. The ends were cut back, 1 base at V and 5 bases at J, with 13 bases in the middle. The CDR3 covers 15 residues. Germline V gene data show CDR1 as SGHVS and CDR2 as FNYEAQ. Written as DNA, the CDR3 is TGTGCCAGCAGCTTAGGGCAATCGGGCGGAGATACGCAGTATTTT. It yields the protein CASSLGQSGGDTQYF.

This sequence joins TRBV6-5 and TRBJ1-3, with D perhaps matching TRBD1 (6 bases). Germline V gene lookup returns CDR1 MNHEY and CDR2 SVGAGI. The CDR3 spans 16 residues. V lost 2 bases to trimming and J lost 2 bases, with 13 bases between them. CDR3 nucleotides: TGTGCCAGCAGTTACGATGGCAGGGGAGCTGGAAACACCATATATTTT. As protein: CASSYDGRGAGNTIYF.

CDR3 nucleotide sequence: TGTGCCAGCAGCAGACTCGCCGGGACAGCACCCTACGAGCAGTACTTC. Translating gives CASSRLAGTAPYEQYF. V is TRBV11-2 and J is TRBJ2-7; 7 nucleotides line up with TRBD1. The length of the CDR3 is 16 residues. Germline CDR1 is SGHAT and CDR2 is FQNNGV. V shed 5 bases and J 2 bases; nucleotides not matched to a gene: 12. Combining the CDR3 with reference TRBV11-2 and TRBJ2-7 gives the whole variable domain EAGVAQSPRYKIIEKRQSVAFWCNPISGHATLYWYQQILGQGPKLLIQFQNNGVVDDSQLPKDRFSAERLKGVDSTLKIQPAKLEDSAVYLCASSRLAGTAPYEQYFGPGTRLTVT.

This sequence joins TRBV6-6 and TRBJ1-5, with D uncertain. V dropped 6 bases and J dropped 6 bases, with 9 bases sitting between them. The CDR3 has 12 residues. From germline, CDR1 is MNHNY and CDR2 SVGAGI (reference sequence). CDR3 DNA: TGTGCCAGCAGGGGCTTCGCTCAGCCCCAGCATTTT. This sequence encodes CASRGFAQPQHF.

CDR3 DNA sequence: TGCAGCGTTACCGGGACCCCCAGGAGCTCCTACGAGCAGTACTTC. It specifies CSVTGTPRSSYEQYF. The chain joins TRBV29-1 to TRBJ2-7; D is possibly TRBD1 or TRBD2 (5 bases each). V was cut by 5 bases and J by 0 bases, with 17 bases left in between. This CDR3 spans 15 amino acids. Germline values: CDR1 SQVTM, CDR2 ANQGSEA.

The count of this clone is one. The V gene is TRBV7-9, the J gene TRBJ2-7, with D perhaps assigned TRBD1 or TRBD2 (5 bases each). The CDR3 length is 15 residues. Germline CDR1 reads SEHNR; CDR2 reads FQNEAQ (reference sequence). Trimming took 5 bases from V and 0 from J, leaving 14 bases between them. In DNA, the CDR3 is TGTGCCAGCAGCCGAGGGGCAGGGAGCTCCTACGAGCAGTACTTC. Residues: CASSRGAGSSYEQYF.

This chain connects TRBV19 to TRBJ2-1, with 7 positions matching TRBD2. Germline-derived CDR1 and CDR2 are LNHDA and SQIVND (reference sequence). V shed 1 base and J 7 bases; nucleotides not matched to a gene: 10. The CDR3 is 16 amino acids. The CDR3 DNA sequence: TGTGCCAGTAGTATAGTACTAGTCCGCGGGGGTAATGAGCAGTTCTTC. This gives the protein CASSIVLVRGGNEQFF.